This TCR beta chain was identified in a study of cytomegalovirus exposure and HLA in healthy donors. Worth noting for this clone: The antigen remains undetermined. Other DNA sequences within the sample encode an identical CDR3.

Study results and caveats: An analysis done earlier found most TCR beta V segments productive about 90% or about 30% of the time. Exclusion as indistinguishable affected some V segments, including TRBV6-2 and TRBV6-3. Reportedly, TCR beta sequences accurately predicted HLA-A and HLA-B alleles in most subjects. V- and J-gene trimming in TCR beta was tied to a missense DCLRE1C variant by an analysis performed later.

V was clipped by 2 bases and J by 3 bases; unmatched bases: 0. The CDR3 covers 14 residues. The germline CDR1 and CDR2 sequences are KGHSH and LQKENI. Primers: 60 Vbeta forward and 13 Jbeta reverse. Some clones are missing from TCRdb's copy, which holds only in-frame ones; the method was immunoSEQ multiplex PCR. The listing records 35,000 to 45,000 clones. Sample: PBMCs. The J gene is TRBJ2-7, the V gene TRBV18, with 11 nucleotides matching TRBD2. The clonotype was recovered from a man in his thirties or forties in good health and CMV-seronegative. The CDR3 sequence: CASSPGTSGYEQYF. CDR3 sequence (DNA): TGTGCCAGCTCACCAGGGACTAGCGGCTACGAGCAGTACTTC.